This TCR beta chain was identified during a study of OX40 agonist ivuxolimab in advanced cancers. For the wider study: Ivuxolimab, which targeted the costimulatory receptor OX40 (CD134), was an agonistic, fully human IgG2 monoclonal antibody. Of the approximately 53 patients in dose escalation, some 20 had hepatocellular carcinoma, about 15 had melanoma, 9 had renal cell carcinoma and 9 had head and neck cancer. The paper describes the monotherapy dose-escalation part (N ≈ 52 patients) of the phase I trial of ivuxolimab. Intravenous ivuxolimab was administered to patients every 2 weeks at six dose levels: 0.01, 0.1, 0.3, 1.5, 3 and 10 mg/kg. Prior anti-PD-1, anti-PD-L1 or anti-CTLA-4 therapy was permitted, and checkpoint inhibitors had been received by roughly 42% of dose-escalation patients. In the dose-escalation cohort, roughly 82% of patients were male, and the mean age was around 60 years with a range of roughly 23 to 90. Partial responses occurred in three dose-escalation patients, of whom one had hepatocellular carcinoma and two had cutaneous melanoma. Peripheral TCRbeta sequencing was intended to test whether TCR sequence diversity was altered and clonal T-cell expansion was caused by ivuxolimab.

Patients with a history of autoimmune disease or receiving systemic immunosuppression were excluded from the trial. Peripheral blood for TCR sequencing was drawn from every dose cohort at baseline, at cycle 4 day 1 and at cycle 7 day 1. The samples were drawn from a first-in-human, open-label, multicenter phase I dose-escalation trial of ivuxolimab. Adults with locally advanced or metastatic melanoma, renal cell, hepatocellular, or head and neck squamous cell carcinoma were enrolled in the trial. Before TCR sequencing, CD4+ T cells and CD8+ T cells were sorted from peripheral blood as separate populations. What the authors observed across the whole study: The antigen specificity of the peripheral T cells that underwent clonal expansion was not determined. Low levels of normalized T-cell clonal expansion were also seen in some patients who did not respond. In the 0.1-3.0 mg/kg groups, partial responders had among the lowest normalized peripheral clonal expansion, particularly in CD8+ T cells. At doses from 0.1 to 3.0 mg/kg, clonal expansion was seen in both CD4+ and CD8+ blood T cells between baseline and week 6. After ivuxolimab, expanded clones were on average more numerous among CD8+ T cells than among CD4+ T cells.

Genomic DNA was isolated from the sorted cells so that the TCRbeta CDR3 region could be sequenced. TCRbeta CDR3 regions were sequenced using the immunoSEQ Assay. TCRdb mirrors the immuneACCESS table, restricted to in-frame sequences. Some clones are absent from its copies; in checked studies, under half trace to an unresolved V gene, and the reason for the others is unknown. The sample contains 65,000 to 85,000 clones, about 85% of them found a single time. The ten largest make up approximately 2% of the sample. Comment on this clone: What this receptor recognizes is not known. The sample holds no much larger clone one base away, and base qualities are not on file.

Between the V and J ends, shortened by 0 bases and 1 base respectively, the junction contains 11 bases. Inclusive of the bounding cysteine and phenylalanine, the CDR3 is 16 residues long. Kept here is only the CDR3 DNA, which spans 48 bases and is read in frame from base 1. As encoded in the germline V gene, CDR1 is SGHRS while CDR2 is YFSETQ. The clonotype was recovered from an adult with an advanced solid tumor such as melanoma, head and neck, liver or kidney cancer. The rearranged segments are TRBV5-1 and TRBJ2-1; TRBD1 is a weak D gene call, 6 bases matching. This material consisted of CD4+ or CD8+ T cells sorted from blood, taken in a trial of the OX40 agonist ivuxolimab. The CDR3 reads as follows: CASSLGGGRSYNEQFF. The nucleotides read TGCGCCAGCAGCTTGGGAGGGGGTCGGTCCTACAATGAGCAGTTCTTC.